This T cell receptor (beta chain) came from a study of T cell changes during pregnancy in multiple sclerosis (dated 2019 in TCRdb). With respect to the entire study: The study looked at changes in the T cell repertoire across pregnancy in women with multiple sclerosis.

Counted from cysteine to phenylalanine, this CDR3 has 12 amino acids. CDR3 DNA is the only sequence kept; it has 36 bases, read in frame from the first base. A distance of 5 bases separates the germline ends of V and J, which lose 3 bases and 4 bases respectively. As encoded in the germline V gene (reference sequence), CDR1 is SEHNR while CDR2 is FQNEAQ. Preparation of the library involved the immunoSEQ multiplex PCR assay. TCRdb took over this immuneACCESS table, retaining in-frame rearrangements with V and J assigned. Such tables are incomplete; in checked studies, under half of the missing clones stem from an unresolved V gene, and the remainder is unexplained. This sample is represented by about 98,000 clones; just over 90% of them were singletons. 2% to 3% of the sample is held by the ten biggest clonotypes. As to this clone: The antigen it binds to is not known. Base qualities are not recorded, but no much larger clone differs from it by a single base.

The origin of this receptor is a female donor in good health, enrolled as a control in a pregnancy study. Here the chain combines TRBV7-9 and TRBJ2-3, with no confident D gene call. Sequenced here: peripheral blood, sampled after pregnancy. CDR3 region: CASSLLADTQYF. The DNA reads TGTGCCAGCAGCTTGTTAGCAGATACGCAGTATTTT.